These 32 T cell receptor beta chains came from one sample sequenced in a study of tumor and adjacent non-tumor tissue in lung cancer. Three rounds of nested PCR, following a modified ARM-PCR protocol, produced the TCRbeta library. TCRdb passed the multiplex PCR reads through MiXCR, listing each CDR3 protein once. The sample gives 200,000 to 250,000 distinct CDR3 sequences, approximately 74% of which show up once; 25% is in the top ten. The template was RNA from unsorted bulk tissue. Input material: lung tumor tissue. Receptor source: a man between 60 and 75 years old with non-small cell lung cancer.

The chain combines TRBV11-3 with TRBJ1-1; D is unclear. This CDR3 is 14 amino acids long. Trimming shortened V by 5 bases and J by 6 bases, and 16 bases separated the two germline ends. CDR1 and CDR2 (germline): SGHNT, YENEEA. The CDR3 nucleotides read TGTGCCAGCAGCCCCGGACTAACAGTACCTGAAGCTTTCTTT. This translates into CASSPGLTVPEAFF. Filled out from reference TRBV11-3 and TRBJ1-1, the complete variable domain reads EAGVVQSPRYKIIEKKQPVAFWCNPISGHNTLYWYLQNLGQGPELLIRYENEEAVDDSQLPKDRFSAERLKGVDSTLKIQPAELGDSAVYLCASSPGLTVPEAFFGQGTRLTVV.

In this sample, this clonotype turned up many times. The CDR3 loop is CASSYRGLGTEAFF. CDR3 coding DNA: TGTGCCAGCAGTTACAGGGGGCTGGGCACTGAAGCTTTCTTT. The chain uses TRBV6-5 and TRBJ1-1; 7 bases line up with TRBD1. CDR3 length: 14 residues. Germline CDR1 reads MNHEY; CDR2 reads SVGAGI. V was clipped by 2 bases and J by 4 bases; unmatched bases: 4.

This clonotype was seen just once. This could be a read error, since a much larger clone is one nucleotide away. The V call is TRBV20-1, the J call TRBJ2-7, with 9 bases matching TRBD2. Germline values: CDR1 DFQATT, CDR2 SNEGSKA (reference sequence). The CDR3 totals 15 residues. With 7 bases clipped from V and 6 bases from J, the junction kept 16 bases outside the gene matches. CDR3 DNA: TGCAGTGACCCTACCGGGGCGGGGGGGCTTACCGAGCAGTACTTC. Translating it yields CSDPTGAGGLTEQYF.

This clonotype was found a few times. Sequence at one end of the junction differs from germline and may be a read error. This chain links TRBV11-1 with TRBJ2-5, with TRBD1 matching 8 bases. In germline, CDR1 is SGHAT, CDR2 FQDESV (reference sequence). The CDR3 has 15 amino acids. Here the CDR3 DNA reads TGTGCCAGCAGCTTGGGACAGGCGGGCCAAGAGATCCAGTACTTC. Its translation is CASSLGQAGQEIQYF.

This clonotype turned up a few times. The chain has TRBV20-1 and TRBJ1-4, with 12 bases lining up with TRBD1. Looked up from germline, CDR1 is DFQATT and CDR2 is SNEGSKA (reference sequence). After removal of 0 bases from V and 15 bases from J, the junction contained 8 bases not matched to a gene. The length of the CDR3 is 14 residues. Written as DNA, the CDR3 is TGCAGTGCTAGAGATCCGGGACAGGGGGCCCGTGTGTTTTTT. Its protein is CSARDPGQGARVFF.

Turning to this clonotype: Relative to the germline gene, one junction end is altered; a read error may explain this. The J gene is TRBJ2-7, the V gene TRBV6-5; D is perhaps TRBD1 or TRBD2 (5 bases each). The length of the CDR3 is 15 residues. Germline CDR1 MNHEY, CDR2 SVGAGI. The CDR3 is CTSGNRGVTRYDQYF. The CDR3 bases are TGTACCAGCGGCAATAGGGGAGTCACTCGCTACGATCAGTACTTC.

The chain has TRBV20-1 and TRBJ1-5, with a possible D match to TRBD1 (5 bases). The CDR3 is 15 residues long. Looked up from germline, CDR1 is DFQATT and CDR2 is SNEGSKA (reference sequence). The CDR3 loop reads CNAIAWGLGNQPQHF. DNA of the CDR3: TGCAATGCCATAGCGTGGGGACTGGGTAATCAGCCCCAGCATTTT.

About this clonotype: One end of the junction varies from germline; a read error may be responsible. The rearrangement uses TRBV11-1 and TRBJ2-1; 7 bases are shared with TRBD1. The germline gives CDR1 SGHAT, CDR2 FQDESV (reference sequence). This CDR3 comprises 14 residues. CDR3 DNA sequence: TGTGCCAGCACCTACAGGGGCCGAAACAATGGGCAGCTCTTC. It encodes CASTYRGRNNGQLF.

The rearrangement joins TRBV29-1 to TRBJ1-2; maybe TRBD1 (6 bases). Germline-derived CDR1 and CDR2 are SQVTM and ANQGSEA. The CDR3 contains 12 residues. Trimming left V 8 bases short and J 4 bases short, with 14 bases between. The CDR3: CSIQGGGYGYTF. The CDR3 region has the DNA TGCAGCATTCAAGGGGGTGGCTATGGCTACACCTTC.

CDR3 region: CASSYRASYEQYF. The CDR3 DNA is TGTGCCAGCAGTTACCGAGCCTCCTACGAGCAGTACTTC. V gene TRBV6-2 or TRBV6-3 combines with J gene TRBJ2-7, with unresolved D. Trimming cost V 2 bases and J 0 bases, with 5 bases left between them. Germline CDR1 and CDR2: MNHEY and SVGEGT. The CDR3 contains 13 residues.

Comments on this clonotype: The CDR3 does not end in the conserved phenylalanine or tryptophan, so this is likely a read error. The rearrangement links TRBV11-2 to TRBJ2-5, with D perhaps matching TRBD2 (6 bases). Germline CDR1 SGHAT, CDR2 FQNNGV. CDR3 length: 14 amino acids. CDR3: CTSSPGLLQETQYS. CDR3 coding DNA: TGTACCAGCAGCCCGGGACTGCTTCAAGAGACCCAGTACTCC.

On this clonotype: The junction shows a germline mismatch at one end, possibly a read error. The chain employs TRBV11-2 and TRBJ2-6; tentatively, D is TRBD1 or TRBD2 (6 bases each). Looked up from germline, CDR1 is SGHAT and CDR2 is FQNNGV. The CDR3 is 18 residues long. As DNA, the CDR3 is TGTGCCAGCAGTCCAACTAGCAGGGGAGCCACTGGAGCCAACGTCCTAACTTTC. This encodes CASSPTSRGATGANVLTF.

V is TRBV7-3 and J is TRBJ1-2; D remains unclear. The CDR3 runs to 15 residues. From germline, CDR1 is SGHTA and CDR2 FQGTGA. Deletions cut 5 bases from V and 4 bases from J, with 17 bases between. The chain's CDR3 is CASSEGWGTVYGYTF. The DNA for the CDR3 is TGTGCCAGCAGCGAAGGGTGGGGAACGGTCTATGGCTACACCTTC.

As for this clonotype: With a much larger clone just one base away, this may be a read error. The DNA for the CDR3 is TGCAGTTCTTATAGTTCCGGGACTAGCGGGATTCAGTACTTC. Protein sequence: CSSYSSGTSGIQYF. This chain links TRBV20-1 with TRBJ2-4, with 12 bases identical to TRBD2. The CDR3 consists of 14 residues. Germline V gene lookup returns CDR1 DFQATT and CDR2 SNEGSKA (reference sequence). The J segment lost 10 bases and the V segment lost 8 bases, leaving 12 bases of the junction unmatched.

On this clonotype: Its ends do not fully match the called genes, so a read error is possible. The rearrangement links TRBV20-1 to TRBJ2-3; TRBD2 is a possible D gene (6 bases). The CDR3 totals 15 residues. Germline V gene sequence: CDR1 DFQATT, CDR2 SNEGSKA (reference sequence). The chain's CDR3 is CSARDSSTSTDTRYF. In DNA form, the CDR3 reads TGTAGTGCTAGAGACTCCTCTACTAGCACAGATACGCGGTATTTT.

With regard to this clonotype: Being one base from a much bigger clone, this may be a read error. The chain is built from TRBV20-1 and TRBJ2-3, with a possible D match to TRBD2 (5 bases). Germline CDR1 reads DFQATT; CDR2 reads SNEGSKA (reference sequence). The CDR3 runs to 13 residues. V lost 3 bases and J 8 bases, leaving 15 bases between the germline ends. The chain's CDR3 is CSARKEGPGTQYF. The CDR3 nucleotides read TGCAGTGCTAGGAAAGAGGGTCCAGGTACGCAGTATTTT.

V gene TRBV10-2 combines with J gene TRBJ2-3; a possible D gene is TRBD1 (6 bases). The CDR3 has 13 amino acids. In germline, CDR1 is WSHSY, CDR2 SAAADI. Trimming removed 10 bases from V and 2 bases from J, with 13 bases in between. The CDR3 nucleotides are TGCGCCATCAGAGGACAGCTCACAGATACGCAGTATTTT. It is translated as CAIRGQLTDTQYF.

The chain couples TRBV14 to TRBJ2-3; no firm D call. Germline V gene sequence: CDR1 SGHDN, CDR2 FVKESK. Trimming took 4 bases from V and 0 from J, leaving 11 bases between them. The CDR3 extends over 15 amino acids. In nucleotides, the CDR3 is TGTGCCAGCAGCCGGAAAAGGGCCAGCACAGATACGCAGTATTTT. Translated, it gives CASSRKRASTDTQYF.

The chain joins TRBV19 to TRBJ2-2; no clear D. V lost 5 bases to trimming and J lost 5 bases, with 9 bases between them. Per germline, CDR1 LNHDA and CDR2 SQIVND (reference sequence). This CDR3 has 13 residues. The CDR3 loop is CASSHATTGELFF. The CDR3 DNA reads as TGTGCCAGTAGTCATGCGACGACCGGGGAGCTGTTTTTT.

With respect to this clonotype: Just one base apart from a much larger clone, this may be a read error. V and J are TRBV12-3 or TRBV12-4 and TRBJ2-2; either TRBD1 or TRBD2 may fit D (5 bases each). This CDR3 region has 15 residues. CDR3 in amino acids: CASSPPTADTGDLFF. CDR3 DNA: TGTGCCAGCAGTCCCCCCACTGCGGACACCGGGGACCTGTTTTTT.

This clonotype was seen just once. The chain recombines TRBV4-2 with TRBJ2-7; D not resolved. CDR1 is LGHNA and CDR2 is YNFKEQ in the germline V gene. The CDR3 contains 15 residues. The V and J ends lost 3 bases and 0 bases respectively, with 12 bases between them. The CDR3 region is CASSQLGRNSYEQYF. The CDR3 DNA is TGTGCCAGCAGCCAGCTAGGGCGGAACTCCTACGAGCAGTACTTC.

This clonotype was detected only a few times. The chain is built from TRBV4-3 and TRBJ1-4, with TRBD1 identical over 9 bases. Germline-derived CDR1 and CDR2 are LGHNA and YSLEER. This CDR3 has 15 residues. The V gene end was trimmed by 0 bases and the J gene end by 7 bases; junction bases not matched to a gene: 3. The CDR3 DNA follows: TGCGCCAGCAGCCAAGAGGACAGGGGTGTTGAAAAACTGTTTTTT. The encoded protein is CASSQEDRGVEKLFF.

The chain joins TRBV20-1 to TRBJ1-1; D uncertain. Germline V gene data show CDR1 as DFQATT and CDR2 as SNEGSKA (reference sequence). V was clipped by 8 bases and J by 5 bases, with 39 bases between them. The CDR3 length is 20 residues. The CDR3 is CSKYAQSLGLSPLARTEAFF. The CDR3 region has the DNA TGCAGTAAATACGCGCAGAGTCTCGGATTGAGCCCCCTAGCAAGGACTGAAGCTTTCTTT.

This clonotype was seen only a few times. With a much larger clone just one base away, this may be a read error. The chain links TRBV11-2 to TRBJ2-7; D remains unclear. This CDR3 is built from 13 residues. Trimming removed 2 bases at V and 5 bases at J, with 10 bases between. In germline, CDR1 is SGHAT, CDR2 FQNNGV. The CDR3 sequence is CASSLRQSDEQYF. In nucleotides, the CDR3 is TGTGCCAGCAGCTTACGGCAGAGCGACGAGCAGTACTTC.

The chain has TRBV29-1 and TRBJ1-2, with a tentative D call TRBD1 (6 bases). Trimming took 0 bases from V and 5 from J, leaving 22 bases between them. Germline assignment: CDR1 SQVTM and CDR2 ANQGSEA. The CDR3 totals 17 residues. The CDR3 loop is CSVEDSAGGGGRYGYTF. CDR3 coding DNA: TGCAGCGTTGAAGATTCGGCCGGGGGGGGGGGCCGGTATGGCTACACCTTC. Using reference TRBV29-1 and TRBJ1-2 for the parts outside the CDR3, the full variable domain is SAVISQKPSRDICQRGTSLTIQCQVDSQVTMMFWYRQQPGQSLTLIATANQGSEATYESGFVIDKFPISRPNLTFSTLTVSNMSPEDSSIYLCSVEDSAGGGGRYGYTFGSGTRLTVV.

In its sample, this clonotype was seen once. The chain is built from TRBV28 and TRBJ2-4; D possibly uses TRBD1 or TRBD2 (5 bases each). This CDR3 contains 14 residues. Germline CDR1 MDHEN, CDR2 SYDVKM. V lost 1 base and J 12 bases, leaving 16 bases between the germline ends. CDR3 nucleotide sequence: TGTGCCAGCAGTTTATTTGGCAGGGTGGAGGCTCAGTACTTC. This gives the protein CASSLFGRVEAQYF.

Concerning this clonotype itself: The germline gene is not matched at one end of the junction; a read error may be the cause. This chain connects TRBV29-1 to TRBJ1-5; D unresolved. The CDR3 runs to 12 residues. Germline values: CDR1 SQVTM, CDR2 ANQGSEA. The CDR3 sequence is CRVGARDQPQHF. Written as DNA, the CDR3 is TGCAGAGTTGGTGCCAGAGATCAGCCCCAGCATTTT.

V usage is TRBV7-8 and J usage is TRBJ2-2; TRBD2 is a possible D gene (6 bases). From germline, CDR1 is SGHVS and CDR2 FQNEAQ. V lost 1 base to trimming and J lost 1 base, with 7 bases between them. The CDR3 runs to 15 residues. CDR3 DNA sequence: TGTGCCAGCAGCTTAGTCGGGGGGAACACCGGGGAGCTGTTTTTT. Protein sequence: CASSLVGGNTGELFF.

The rearrangement joins TRBV11-2 to TRBJ1-2; D is uncertain. V lost 0 bases, J lost 8 bases, and 19 bases lay in between. Germline V gives CDR1 SGHAT, CDR2 FQNNGV. The CDR3 spans 16 residues. CDR3 nucleotide sequence: TGTGCCAGCAGCTTAGATCTGACGAACACGACGGGGGGCTACACCTTC. It codes for CASSLDLTNTTGGYTF.

With regard to this clonotype: Since a much larger clone is just one base distant, this may be a read error. The V gene is TRBV4-2, the J gene TRBJ2-1; 11 bases are shared with TRBD2. The CDR3 runs to 17 residues. CDR1 and CDR2 (germline): LGHNA, YNFKEQ. CDR3 in DNA: TGTGCCAGCAGCCAAAAAAACCTAGCGGGGGGCCAAGGTGAGCACTTCTTC. This codes for CASSQKNLAGGQGEHFF.

There are a few counts of this clonotype. This chain uses TRBV20-1 with TRBJ2-1; perhaps TRBD2 as D (7 bases). The CDR3 loop spans 14 amino acids. Germline assignment: CDR1 DFQATT and CDR2 SNEGSKA (reference sequence). Between the trimmed V and J ends, which lost 5 bases and 7 bases, there was a span of 18 bases. The CDR3 loop reads CSADPGGPKNEQFF. CDR3 bases: TGCAGTGCTGATCCCGGGGGGCCGAAGAATGAGCAGTTCTTC.

This clonotype has just a few counts. The chain's CDR3 is CASSPAELAGSYEQYF. The CDR3 coding sequence is TGTGCCAGCAGTCCCGCAGAACTAGCGGGAAGCTACGAGCAGTACTTC. V gene TRBV6-2 or TRBV6-3 combines with J gene TRBJ2-7, with 10 bases identical to TRBD2. V gave up 5 bases and J gave up 3 bases; unmatched junction bases: 10. The length of the CDR3 is 16 residues. The germline CDR1 and CDR2 sequences are MNHEY and SVGEGT.